These T cell receptor beta chains were read from a single sample in a study of T cells after posttransplantation cyclophosphamide. Profiling relied on immunoSEQ multiplex PCR, and the TCRdb table lists in-frame clones only, not all of them. The sample records approximately 10,000 clones, approximately 81% being singletons. Material: PBMCs, obtained around 350 days after allogeneic stem cell transplant with calcineurin inhibitor and methotrexate. All receptors derive from a male patient younger than 45 who received an allogeneic stem cell transplant from an unrelated donor, was CMV-positive, and had acute GVHD only. A share of the T cells may be of graft donor origin. Each CDR3 is given with its conserved first and last residue. A D gene is named only where the DNA matches it firmly. Part of the rows lack a size; the others show once, few, many or a class for expanded clones.

size: few
J: TRBJ1-4
D: .
V: TRBV25-1
CDR3: CASSEVAGLYEKLFF
DNA: TGTGCCAGCAGTGAGGTAGCGGGGCTTTATGAAAAACTGTTTTTT

size: few
J: TRBJ2-7
D: TRBD1
V: TRBV19
CDR3: CASSSNRGPSYEQYF
DNA: TGTGCCAGTAGTAGTAACAGGGGGCCTTCCTACGAGCAGTACTTC

size: .
J: TRBJ1-2
D: TRBD1
V: TRBV18
CDR3: CASSPNRGTDTFPGYTF
DNA: TGTGCCAGCTCACCGAATCGCGGGACAGATACGTTTCCCGGCTACACCTTC

size: .
J: TRBJ2-7
D: .
V: TRBV9
CDR3: CASSPWAGSYEQYF
DNA: TGTGCCAGCAGCCCATGGGCAGGCTCCTACGAGCAGTACTTC

size: .
J: TRBJ2-1
D: .
V: TRBV6-5
CDR3: CASSSSSYNEQFF
DNA: TGTGCCAGCAGTTCGAGCTCCTACAATGAGCAGTTCTTC

size: few
J: TRBJ2-7
D: TRBD2
V: TRBV4-2
CDR3: CASSQDLLAGPSYEQYF
DNA: TGTGCCAGCAGCCAAGATCTGCTAGCGGGTCCATCCTACGAGCAGTACTTC

size: once
J: TRBJ1-6
D: .
V: TRBV11-2
CDR3: CASSLDRDSPLHF
DNA: TGTGCCAGCAGCTTAGATCGGGATTCACCCCTCCACTTT

size: .
J: TRBJ1-1
D: TRBD1
V: TRBV7-6
CDR3: CASSLAGQGTNTEAFF
DNA: TGTGCCAGCAGCTTAGCTGGACAGGGGACTAACACTGAAGCTTTCTTT

size: once
J: TRBJ1-1
D: .
V: TRBV9
CDR3: CASSPAGGGGGNTEAFF
DNA: TGTGCCAGCAGCCCCGCTGGGGGGGGAGGGGGGAACACTGAAGCTTTCTTT

size: .
J: TRBJ2-7
D: TRBD1
V: TRBV15
CDR3: CATSRGRDSSYEQYF
DNA: TGTGCCACCAGCAGGGGCCGGGACAGTTCCTACGAGCAGTACTTC

size: .
J: TRBJ2-7
D: .
V: TRBV2
CDR3: CASSGGGYEQYF
DNA: TGTGCCAGCAGTGGAGGCGGGTACGAGCAGTACTTC

size: .
J: TRBJ1-1
D: .
V: TRBV7-6
CDR3: CASSLETRTEAFF
DNA: TGTGCCAGCAGCTTAGAAACGAGGACTGAAGCTTTCTTT

size: .
J: TRBJ2-1
D: TRBD2
V: TRBV19
CDR3: CASSSPGTSRNNEQFF
DNA: TGTGCCAGTAGTTCCCCCGGGACTAGCCGTAACAATGAGCAGTTCTTC

size: .
J: TRBJ1-1
D: TRBD1
V: TRBV4-3
CDR3: CASSRSGTGNTEAFF
DNA: TGCGCCAGCAGCCGATCCGGGACAGGGAACACTGAAGCTTTCTTT

size: .
J: TRBJ2-7
D: TRBD2
V: TRBV4-3
CDR3: CASSPDTSGGVAEQYF
DNA: TGCGCCAGCAGCCCGGATACTAGCGGGGGGGTGGCCGAGCAGTACTTC

size: .
J: TRBJ2-1
D: .
V: TRBV6-5
CDR3: CASSGGMSGEQFF
DNA: TGTGCCAGCAGCGGCGGGATGTCGGGTGAGCAGTTCTTC

size: .
J: TRBJ1-2
D: TRBD1
V: TRBV6-1
CDR3: CASSTPDRGYGYTF
DNA: TGTGCCAGCAGTACTCCAGACAGGGGCTATGGCTACACCTTC

size: .
J: TRBJ2-7
D: TRBD2
V: TRBV7-3
CDR3: CASSSSSGYEQYF
DNA: TGTGCCAGCAGCTCGTCTAGCGGCTACGAGCAGTACTTC

size: .
J: TRBJ2-7
D: .
V: TRBV6-1
CDR3: CASSEAGLLAYEQYF
DNA: TGTGCCAGCAGTGAGGCGGGACTTCTGGCCTACGAGCAGTACTTC

size: .
J: TRBJ2-5
D: TRBD2
V: TRBV9
CDR3: CASSGRLAGKETQYF
DNA: TGTGCCAGCAGCGGTAGACTAGCGGGGAAAGAGACCCAGTACTTC

size: .
J: TRBJ2-5
D: TRBD2
V: TRBV4-3
CDR3: CASSPGTSGAIQYF
DNA: TGCGCCAGCAGCCCCGGGACTAGCGGGGCCATCCAGTACTTC

size: .
J: TRBJ1-1
D: .
V: TRBV2
CDR3: CASRTTGMNTEAFF
DNA: TGTGCCAGCAGAACGACAGGTATGAACACTGAAGCTTTCTTT

size: .
J: TRBJ2-2
D: .
V: TRBV7-8
CDR3: CASSLAGVSGTGELFF
DNA: TGTGCCAGCAGCTTAGCCGGGGTGTCTGGCACCGGGGAGCTGTTTTTT

size: .
J: TRBJ2-7
D: .
V: TRBV27
CDR3: CASESSASYEQYF
DNA: TGTGCCAGCGAGTCCAGCGCATCCTACGAGCAGTACTTC

size: .
J: TRBJ1-1
D: .
V: TRBV9
CDR3: CASSASYRVGGTEAFF
DNA: TGTGCCAGCAGCGCCAGTTACAGGGTCGGTGGCACTGAAGCTTTCTTT

size: .
J: TRBJ2-7
D: TRBD1
V: TRBV5-1
CDR3: CASSPPDRILYEQYF
DNA: TGCGCCAGCAGCCCTCCGGACAGGATCCTCTACGAGCAGTACTTC

size: few
J: TRBJ1-1
D: .
V: TRBV19
CDR3: CASSLQGPNRGTEAFF
DNA: TGTGCCAGTAGTCTACAGGGTCCAAACCGAGGCACTGAAGCTTTCTTT